The 4 T cell receptor beta chains below all came from one sample that was sequenced in a study of Ad26.COV2.S vaccination and SARS-CoV-2 variants. Profiled with immunoSEQ multiplex PCR; TCRdb holds only in-frame clones, not every one. This table holds about 240,000 clones, approximately 87% found once. Documented treatment: 15 to 20 received Ad26.COV2.S at low or high dose, single or two shots; several received placebo; per-sample allocation not given. Collection of samples fell on day 63 after the first vaccine or placebo injection. This specimen was peripheral blood, taken in a trial of Ad26.COV2.S vaccine versus placebo. Receptors originate from a person between 18 and 65 years old who received the Ad26.COV2.S COVID-19 vaccine or a placebo.

The rearrangement uses TRBV5-5 and TRBJ1-1, with D uncertain. The CDR3 is made up of 14 amino acids. V dropped 3 bases and J dropped 0 bases, with 9 bases sitting between them. Germline CDR1 is SGHKS and CDR2 is YYEKEE (reference sequence). In DNA, the CDR3 is TGTGCCAGCAGCTCTGAAAGGCTGAACACTGAAGCTTTCTTT. Protein product: CASSSERLNTEAFF.

V gene TRBV2 combines with J gene TRBJ1-5, with 7 bases lining up with TRBD1. With V trimmed by 9 bases and J by 5 bases, 10 bases remained unmatched. CDR1 and CDR2 from the germline V gene are SNHLY and FYNNEI. CDR3 length: 14 amino acids. CDR3 protein: CASTSQGRDQPQHF. CDR3 DNA: TGTGCCAGTACATCACAGGGGCGGGATCAGCCCCAGCATTTT.

The chain uses TRBV23-1 and TRBJ2-1; 7 bases fit TRBD2. TRBV23-1 is filed as an ORF, its function uncertain. The CDR3 totals 15 residues. Losses at the gene ends were 2 bases for V and 8 bases for J; bases not matched to a gene: 9. The CDR3: CASSQGAGMVDEQFF. The CDR3 DNA follows: TGCGCCAGCAGTCAAGGAGCGGGGATGGTCGATGAGCAGTTCTTC.

The sample holds a few counts of this clone. Germline is not matched at one junction end, which may reflect a read error. V gene TRBV7-7 combines with J gene TRBJ2-1; D remains ambiguous. From germline, CDR1 is SSHAT and CDR2 FNYEAQ (reference sequence). CDR3 length: 16 residues. The CDR3 coding sequence is TGTGCTAGCAGCCCCCGCGAAAAGCCCTCCTACAATGAGCAGTTCTTC. Translating gives CASSPREKPSYNEQFF.